This T cell receptor (beta chain) was sequenced for a study of identical twins. V was cut by 6 bases and J by 10 bases, with 13 bases left in between. Germline V gene data show CDR1 as MNHEY and CDR2 as SMNVEV (reference sequence). The CDR3 covers 12 residues. TCRdb analysed the 5' RACE reads with MiXCR anew, one entry per CDR3 protein. The repertoire holds around 550,000 distinct CDR3 sequences, with around 15% as singletons. These data were also filed under a second study, of yellow fever vaccine responses in identical twins.

The sequenced sample consisted of CD4+ T cells sorted from blood. The chain recombines TRBV27 with TRBJ2-1; D uncertain. The TCR originated in a woman under 30 in good health. The CDR3 sequence: CASRSFVGEQFF. The CDR3, as DNA: TGTGCCAGCAGAAGTTTCGTGGGGGAGCAGTTCTTC.